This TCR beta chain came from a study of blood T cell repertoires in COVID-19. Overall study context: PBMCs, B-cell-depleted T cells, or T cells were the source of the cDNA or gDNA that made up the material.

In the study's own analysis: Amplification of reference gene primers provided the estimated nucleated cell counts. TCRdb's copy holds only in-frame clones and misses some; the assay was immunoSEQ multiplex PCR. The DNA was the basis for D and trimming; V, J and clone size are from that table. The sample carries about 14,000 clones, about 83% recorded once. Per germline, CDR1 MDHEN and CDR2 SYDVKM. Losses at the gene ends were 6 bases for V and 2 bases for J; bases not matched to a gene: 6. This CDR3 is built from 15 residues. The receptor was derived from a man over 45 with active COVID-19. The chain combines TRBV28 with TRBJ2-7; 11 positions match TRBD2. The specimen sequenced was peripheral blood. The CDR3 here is CASSLLAGDPYEQYF. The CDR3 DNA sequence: TGTGCCAGCAGCCTACTAGCGGGGGACCCCTACGAGCAGTACTTC.